These T cell receptor beta chains were read from a single sample in a study of shared T cell receptors in the human thymus. Method: immunoSEQ multiplex PCR; TCRdb's copy keeps in-frame clones and lacks some. The repertoire includes 550,000 to 800,000 clones, approximately 83% of them detected once, and roughly 0.01% sits in the top ten. The sample was also linked to a second study, of human thymus T cells.

Sequenced input: thymocytes. The receptors were gathered from a girl younger than two with a congenital heart defect. CDR3s include the opening cysteine and the closing phenylalanine or tryptophan. A D gene is named only where the DNA matches it firmly. Size values are once, few and many counts, or a class for expanded clones, and some rows have none.

>TRBD1|TRBJ2-2|18|NA|TRBV5-1
TGCGCCAGCAGCTTGCTTCGCAGGGGGAAAGCGAACACCGGGGAGCTGTTTTTT
CASSLLRRGKANTGELFF
>TRBD1|TRBJ1-1|19|NA|TRBV4-1
TGCGCCAGCTCCCGGGACAGGGAAATGTCAAGGCACATGAACACTGAAGCTTTCTTT
CASSRDREMSRHMNTEAFF
>TRBD2|TRBJ2-7|13|NA|TRBV5-1
TGCGCCAGCAGCCCCGGGGGGGGGAGCGAGCAGTACTTC
CASSPGGGSEQYF
>TRBD1|TRBJ1-2|15|NA|TRBV19
TGTGCCAGTAGTCTCCCCAGGGGGCAGGAGGATGGCTACACCTTC
CASSLPRGQEDGYTF
>TRBD1|TRBJ1-4|14|NA|TRBV5-6
TGTGCCAGCAGTTACAGGGGGCGGGGTGAAAAACTGTTTTTT
CASSYRGRGEKLFF
>NA|TRBJ1-2|12|NA|TRBV2
TGTGCCAGCTGGCGGGCTGTCTATGGCTACACCTTC
CASWRAVYGYTF
>NA|TRBJ1-4|14|NA|TRBV19
TGTGCCAGTAGTATCAGGGCAACTAATGAAAAACTGTTTTTT
CASSIRATNEKLFF
>TRBD1|TRBJ1-2|13|NA|TRBV30
TGTGCCTGGGGGGACAGGGCCCACTATGGCTACACCTTC
CAWGDRAHYGYTF
>TRBD1|TRBJ1-1|16|NA|TRBV6-5
TGTGCCAGCAGTTATGGTACGGGACAGACGAACACTGAAGCTTTCTTT
CASSYGTGQTNTEAFF
>NA|TRBJ1-3|15|NA|TRBV9
TGTGCCAGCAGCGCCCTTGGGGGCAGGGTAGACACCATATATTTT
CASSALGGRVDTIYF
>TRBD1|TRBJ2-6|16|NA|TRBV30
TGTGCCTGGAGTAAGGGGACAGGATCTGGGGCCAACGTCCTGACTTTC
CAWSKGTGSGANVLTF
>TRBD2|TRBJ2-7|14|NA|TRBV6-1
TGTGCCAGCAGGGGGGGGGATTGCACCTACGAGCAGTACTTC
CASRGGDCTYEQYF
>TRBD1|TRBJ1-4|16|NA|TRBV27
TGTGCCAGCAGTTTCCAACAGGGGGCGAGGAACGAAAAACTGTTTTTT
CASSFQQGARNEKLFF
>NA|TRBJ2-2|18|NA|TRBV18
TGTGCCAGCTCACCATCCCCGGACAGACTATTAGGAGGCGGGGAGCTGTTTTTT
CASSPSPDRLLGGGELFF
>NA|TRBJ2-7|12|NA|TRBV2
TGTGCCAGCAGCCCCCAGGGGTACGAGCAGTACTTC
CASSPQGYEQYF
>TRBD2|TRBJ2-7|20|NA|TRBV5-1
TGCGCCAGCAGCCAAATGCACGTCGGGACTAGCGGGGGGTTTGCCGACGAGCAGTACTTC
CASSQMHVGTSGGFADEQYF
>NA|TRBJ2-7|13|NA|TRBV4-3
TGCGCCAGCAGCCAAAATCCCGGGGGAGAGCAGTACTTC
CASSQNPGGEQYF
>TRBD2|TRBJ2-2|14|NA|TRBV5-6
TGTGCCAGCAGCAGCGGGACGGCACCCGGGGAGCTGTTTTTT
CASSSGTAPGELFF
>TRBD2|TRBJ2-3|15|few|TRBV19
TGTGCCACCCTCCCGGAAAGCGGGGGCACAGATACGCAGTATTTT
CATLPESGGTDTQYF
>TRBD1|TRBJ1-6|18|NA|TRBV5-1
TGCGCCAGCAGTTGGACTCCAGGGGGGTCCTCCTATAATTCCCCCCTCCACTTT
CASSWTPGGSSYNSPLHF
>TRBD2|TRBJ2-1|17|NA|TRBV2
TGTGCCAGCAGTGAGTTAGCGGGGGGGCGTTATTACAATGAGCAGTTCTTC
CASSELAGGRYYNEQFF
>TRBD2|TRBJ2-1|16|NA|TRBV9
TGTGCCAGCAGCGTAGACGTCCGGACTAGCGACAATGAGCAGTTCTTC
CASSVDVRTSDNEQFF
>TRBD2|TRBJ2-1|14|NA|TRBV28
TGTGCCAGCAGTCTAGCGGGACTGTCCCTTGAGCAGTTCTTC
CASSLAGLSLEQFF
>TRBD1|TRBJ1-2|14|NA|TRBV6-6
TGTGCCAGCAGTTTGAGACAGGGCAACTATGGCTACACCTTC
CASSLRQGNYGYTF
>NA|TRBJ2-3|18|NA|TRBV19
TGTGCCAGTAGTTCCGACTTAGGGGACGGGCGGGACGGGCATACGCAGTATTTT
CASSSDLGDGRDGHTQYF
>NA|TRBJ2-5|15|NA|TRBV12-5
TGTGCTAGTGGTTTGGTAGCCTACAGGAAAGAGACCCAGTACTTC
CASGLVAYRKETQYF
>TRBD1|TRBJ1-5|16|NA|TRBV4-1
TGCGCCAGCAGCCAAGACCGACAGGGTAGCAATCAGCCCCAGCATTTT
CASSQDRQGSNQPQHF